A single sample gave rise to the 13 T cell receptor beta chains below, sequenced in a study of vaccination effects on CD4 cells after COVID-19. Sequenced by immunoSEQ multiplex PCR; TCRdb stores in-frame clones only, minus some. The repertoire holds 70,000 to 95,000 clones, with 60% to 80% as singletons. Viral peptide pool expansion of antigen-specific CD4+ T cells preceded sequencing in the ViraFEST assay. Cultured cells yielded isolated CD4+ T cells after nine to ten days. Two-dose vaccination with either BNT162b2 or mRNA-1273 was given to the participants. These receptors lack a known antigen. This material consisted of CD4+ T cells from PBMCs cultured with HCoV-OC43 spike peptides, taken after COVID-19 vaccination. Subset here: HCoV-OC43 spike overlapping peptide pool stimulation. Source of these receptors: a human donor who received a COVID-19 vaccine.

The rearrangement uses TRBV10-1 and TRBJ1-2, with D maybe TRBD1 (6 bases). In germline, CDR1 is WNHNN, CDR2 SYGVQD (reference sequence). The CDR3 loop spans 15 amino acids. V was trimmed by 0 bases and J by 2 bases, leaving 10 bases between them. For the CDR3, the DNA is TGCGCCAGCAGTGAGTCTTCGAGGGGGAACTATGGCTACACCTTC. As protein: CASSESSRGNYGYTF.

The CDR3 protein is CASNRGVNTGELFF. In DNA, the CDR3 is TGTGCCAGCAACCGTGGGGTAAACACCGGGGAGCTGTTTTTT. The chain uses TRBV6-5 and TRBJ2-2, with D hard to call. The CDR3 runs to 14 residues. V lost 7 bases and J 2 bases, leaving 11 bases between the germline ends. CDR1 and CDR2 (germline): MNHEY, SVGAGI.

The chain carries TRBV20-1 and TRBJ2-2; no reliable D call. The germline CDR1 and CDR2 sequences are DFQATT and SNEGSKA (reference sequence). V was pared by 3 bases and J by 7 bases, with 3 bases between. This CDR3 has 10 amino acids. DNA for the CDR3: TGCAGTGCTAGTAACGGGGAGCTGTTTTTT. Its translation: CSASNGELFF.

This clone was detected only a few times. V is TRBV3-1 (or the pseudogene TRBV3-2) and J is TRBJ2-3; D gene ambiguous. V lost 0 bases, J lost 5 bases, and 6 bases lay in between. CDR3 length equals 13 residues. CDR1 and CDR2 from the germline V gene are LGHDT and YNNKEL (reference sequence). The CDR3: CASSQDLEDTQYF. In DNA form, the CDR3 reads TGTGCCAGCAGCCAAGATCTGGAAGATACGCAGTATTTT.

The chain employs TRBV30 and TRBJ2-4; 7 nucleotides line up with TRBD2. Germline values: CDR1 GTSNPN, CDR2 SVGIG (reference sequence). CDR3 size: 13 residues. V shed 1 base, J shed 3 bases, and the junction held 0 bases outside the gene matches. For the CDR3, the DNA is TGTGCCTGGAGTGCGGGGGGCAAAAACATTCAGTACTTC. This gives the protein CAWSAGGKNIQYF.

The chain joins TRBV3-1 (or the pseudogene TRBV3-2) to TRBJ1-2; possibly TRBD1 for D (6 bases). The CDR3 covers 13 residues. Per germline, CDR1 LGHDT and CDR2 YNNKEL (reference sequence). Trimming shortened V by 2 bases and J by 2 bases, and 6 bases separated the two germline ends. In nucleotides, the CDR3 is TGTGCCAGCAGCCAACAGGGGAACTATGGCTACACCTTC. This codes for CASSQQGNYGYTF.

This clone was observed a handful of times. CDR3 nucleotide sequence: TGTGCCTGGAGTAGGAGCGGGAGTGAGCAGTTCTTC. Its translation is CAWSRSGSEQFF. The chain employs TRBV30 and TRBJ2-1; 8 bases match TRBD2. After removal of 2 bases from V and 9 bases from J, the junction contained 3 bases not matched to a gene. Germline V CDR1 and CDR2: GTSNPN, SVGIG (reference sequence). The CDR3 length is 12 residues. Looking up the rest from reference TRBV30 and TRBJ2-1 gives the full variable domain: SQTIHQWPATLVQPVGSPLSLECTVEGTSNPNLYWYRQAAGRGLQLLFYSVGIGQISSEVPQNLSASRPQDRQFILSSKKLLLSDSGFYLCAWSRSGSEQFFGPGTRLTVL.

This clone turned up a few times. V is TRBV9 and J is TRBJ1-2; TRBD1 aligns across 9 bases. The CDR3 sequence is 14 residues long. The germline V gene has CDR1 SGDLS and CDR2 YYNGEE. With 2 bases clipped from V and 7 bases from J, the junction kept 6 bases outside the gene matches. The CDR3 DNA is TGTGCCAGCAGCGTCTGGACAGGGGAAGGTGGCTACACCTTC. Translating it yields CASSVWTGEGGYTF.

The V call is TRBV11-2, the J call TRBJ2-6, with unresolved D. The CDR3 totals 13 residues. The germline V and J ends were trimmed by 3 bases and 13 bases, with 13 bases remaining between them. The germline gives CDR1 SGHAT, CDR2 FQNNGV. The CDR3 region is CASSFPPTKVLTF. CDR3 bases: TGTGCCAGCAGCTTCCCTCCAACTAAGGTCCTGACTTTC. Together with reference TRBV11-2 and TRBJ2-6, the CDR3 gives the full variable domain: EAGVAQSPRYKIIEKRQSVAFWCNPISGHATLYWYQQILGQGPKLLIQFQNNGVVDDSQLPKDRFSAERLKGVDSTLKIQPAKLEDSAVYLCASSFPPTKVLTFGAGSRLTVL.

The V and J genes are TRBV6-5 and TRBJ1-2; 7 bases agree with TRBD1. The length of the CDR3 is 13 residues. The V segment lost 6 bases and the J segment 4 bases; nucleotides outside the gene matches: 5. CDR1 and CDR2 (germline): MNHEY, SVGAGI. The CDR3 DNA follows: TGTGCCAGCAGCGCCGGGACAGTCTATGGCTACACCTTC. Protein product: CASSAGTVYGYTF.

The rearrangement joins TRBV24-1 to TRBJ2-5, with D perhaps TRBD2 (7 bases). The CDR3 is made up of 12 amino acids. V lost 6 bases and J 4 bases, leaving 8 bases between the germline ends. CDR1 and CDR2 from the germline V gene are KGHDR and SFDVKD. CDR3 protein: CATSRGGETQYF. The CDR3 DNA is TGTGCCACCAGTAGGGGGGGAGAGACCCAGTACTTC.

This clone occurred once. This rearrangement joins TRBV6-1 to TRBJ2-5, with a tentative D call TRBD1 (5 bases). Trimming stripped 3 bases from V and 0 bases from J, with 8 bases between. From germline, CDR1 is MNHNS and CDR2 SASEGT. CDR3 length: 14 residues. This chain's CDR3 is CASSDRAYQETQYF. CDR3 nucleotides: TGTGCCAGCAGTGACAGGGCCTACCAAGAGACCCAGTACTTC.

The chain links TRBV18 to TRBJ1-1; TRBD1 agrees at 7 bases. CDR1 and CDR2 from the germline V gene are KGHSH and LQKENI. Trimming removed 2 bases from V and 5 bases from J; junction bases left unmatched: 14. This CDR3 is 17 amino acids long. Here the CDR3 reads CASSPARSEGAGTEAFF. Written as DNA, the CDR3 is TGTGCCAGCTCACCAGCCCGCAGCGAGGGGGCTGGGACTGAAGCTTTCTTT.